One T cell receptor beta chain is described in this entry. The target antigen is unknown. A template switching step contributed a universal primer site, while unique molecular identifiers were present in the cDNA. Using its own MiXCR run on the 5' RACE reads, TCRdb lists one record per CDR3 protein. The sample consists of about 430,000 distinct CDR3 sequences, less than 20% of them appearing once. The V end was cut by 2 bases, the J end by 5 bases, with 6 bases between. Germline loops: CDR1 MNHEY, CDR2 SMNVEV (reference sequence). CDR3 length: 13 amino acids. This entry comes from a study of identical twins. Broader study findings: Clonotypes of the beta chain that were abundant in cord blood carried fewer insertions (memory repertoires showed none). Excess low generation probability was seen in twin-shared out-of-frame alpha sequences. Researchers reported weaker excess twin sharing in beta out-of-frame sequences.

Sequenced input: naive T cells sorted from blood. V gene TRBV27 combines with J gene TRBJ2-2; D remains unclear. The receptor was isolated from a man aged 50 to 60 in good health. The CDR3 loop is CASSLGMTGELFF. CDR3 nucleotides: TGTGCCAGCAGTTTAGGGATGACCGGGGAGCTGTTTTTT.